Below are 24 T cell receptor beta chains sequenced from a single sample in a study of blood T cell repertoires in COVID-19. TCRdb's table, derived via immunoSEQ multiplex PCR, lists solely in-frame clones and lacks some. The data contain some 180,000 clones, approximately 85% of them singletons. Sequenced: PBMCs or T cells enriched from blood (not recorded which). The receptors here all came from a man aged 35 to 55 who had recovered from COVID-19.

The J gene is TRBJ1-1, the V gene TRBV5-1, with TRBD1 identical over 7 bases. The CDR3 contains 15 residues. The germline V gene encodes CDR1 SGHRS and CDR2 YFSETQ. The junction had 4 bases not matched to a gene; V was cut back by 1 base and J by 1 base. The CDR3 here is CASSLLGQQNTEAFF. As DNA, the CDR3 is TGCGCCAGCAGCTTGTTGGGACAGCAGAACACTGAAGCTTTCTTT.

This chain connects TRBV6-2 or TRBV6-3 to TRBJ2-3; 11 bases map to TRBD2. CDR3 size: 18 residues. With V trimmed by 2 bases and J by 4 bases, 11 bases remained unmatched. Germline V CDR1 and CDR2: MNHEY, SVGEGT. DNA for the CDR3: TGTGCCAGCAGTTACCCCACCATACTAGCGGGAGCCCCAGATACGCAGTATTTT. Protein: CASSYPTILAGAPDTQYF.

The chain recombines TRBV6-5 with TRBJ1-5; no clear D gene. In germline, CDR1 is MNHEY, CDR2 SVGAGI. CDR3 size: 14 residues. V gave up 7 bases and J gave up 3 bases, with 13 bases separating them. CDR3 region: CASIARGLNQPQHF. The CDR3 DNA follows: TGTGCCAGCATTGCCCGGGGTCTCAATCAGCCCCAGCATTTT.

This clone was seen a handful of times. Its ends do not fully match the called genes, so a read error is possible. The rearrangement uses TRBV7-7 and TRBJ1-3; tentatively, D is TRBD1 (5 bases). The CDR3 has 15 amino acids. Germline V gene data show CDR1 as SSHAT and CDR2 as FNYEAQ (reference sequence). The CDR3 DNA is TGTGCTAGCAGCTCGGCCCGGGGGACTGGAAACACCATATATTTT. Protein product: CASSSARGTGNTIYF.

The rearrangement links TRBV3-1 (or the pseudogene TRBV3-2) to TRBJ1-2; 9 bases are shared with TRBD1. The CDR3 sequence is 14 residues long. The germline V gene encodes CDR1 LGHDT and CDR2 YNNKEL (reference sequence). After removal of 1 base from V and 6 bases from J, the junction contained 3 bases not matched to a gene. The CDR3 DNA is TGTGCCAGCAGCCAAGGGTACAGGGGGCATGGCTACACCTTC. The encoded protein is CASSQGYRGHGYTF.

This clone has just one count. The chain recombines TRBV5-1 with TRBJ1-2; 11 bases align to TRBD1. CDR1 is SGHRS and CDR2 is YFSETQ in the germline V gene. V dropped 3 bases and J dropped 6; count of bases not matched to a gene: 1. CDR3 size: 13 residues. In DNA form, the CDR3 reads TGCGCCAGCAGCTGGGGACAGGGGGATGGCTACACCTTC. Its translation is CASSWGQGDGYTF.

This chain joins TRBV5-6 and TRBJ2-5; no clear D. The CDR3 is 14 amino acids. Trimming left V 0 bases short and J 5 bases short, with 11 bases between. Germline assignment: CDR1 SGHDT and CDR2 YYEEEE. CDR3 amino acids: CASSLGQMRETQYF. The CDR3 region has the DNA TGTGCCAGCAGCTTGGGTCAGATGAGGGAGACCCAGTACTTC.

DNA of the CDR3: TGTGCCAGCAGCGACCTACAGGGTTCCCATCTGCAGGGGGCCAACGTCCTGACTTTC. Amino acid sequence: CASSDLQGSHLQGANVLTF. The chain employs TRBV5-4 and TRBJ2-6; D might be TRBD1 (6 bases). Germline-derived CDR1 and CDR2 are SGHNT and YYREEE (reference sequence). The CDR3 length is 19 residues. Trimming took off 4 bases at V and 4 bases at J, with 24 bases between the two ends.

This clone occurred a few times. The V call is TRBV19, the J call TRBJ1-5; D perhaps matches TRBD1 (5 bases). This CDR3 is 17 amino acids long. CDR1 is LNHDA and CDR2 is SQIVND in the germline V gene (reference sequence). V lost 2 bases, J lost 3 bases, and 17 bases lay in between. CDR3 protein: CASSIPFRDSLNQPQHF. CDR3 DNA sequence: TGTGCCAGTAGTATACCTTTCCGAGACAGCCTCAATCAGCCCCAGCATTTT. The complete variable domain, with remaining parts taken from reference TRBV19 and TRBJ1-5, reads DGGITQSPKYLFRKEGQNVTLSCEQNLNHDAMYWYRQDPGQGLRLIYYSQIVNDFQKGDIAEGYSVSREKKESFPLTVTSAQKNPTAFYLCASSIPFRDSLNQPQHFGDGTRLSIL.

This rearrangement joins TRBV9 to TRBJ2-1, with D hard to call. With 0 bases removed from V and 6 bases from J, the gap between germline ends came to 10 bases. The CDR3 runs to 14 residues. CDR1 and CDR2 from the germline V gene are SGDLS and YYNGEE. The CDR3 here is CASSVDGRLNEQFF. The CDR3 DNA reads TGTGCCAGCAGCGTAGATGGGCGCCTCAATGAGCAGTTCTTC.

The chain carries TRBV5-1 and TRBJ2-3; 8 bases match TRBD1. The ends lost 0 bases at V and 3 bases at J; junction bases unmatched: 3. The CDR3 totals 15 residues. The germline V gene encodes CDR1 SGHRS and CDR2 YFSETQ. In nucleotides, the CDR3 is TGCGCCAGCAGCTTGGACGGGACAGGAACAGATACGCAGTATTTT. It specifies CASSLDGTGTDTQYF. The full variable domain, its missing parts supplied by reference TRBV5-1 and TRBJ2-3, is KAGVTQTPRYLIKTRGQQVTLSCSPISGHRSVSWYQQTPGQGLQFLFEYFSETQRNKGNFPGRFSGRQFSNSRSEMNVSTLELGDSALYLCASSLDGTGTDTQYFGPGTRLTVL.

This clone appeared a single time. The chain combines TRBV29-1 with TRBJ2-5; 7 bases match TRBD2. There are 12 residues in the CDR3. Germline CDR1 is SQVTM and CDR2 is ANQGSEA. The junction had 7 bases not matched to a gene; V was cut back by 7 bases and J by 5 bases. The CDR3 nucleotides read TGCAGCGGGGGAGGGACTGGGGAGACCCAGTACTTC. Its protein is CSGGGTGETQYF.

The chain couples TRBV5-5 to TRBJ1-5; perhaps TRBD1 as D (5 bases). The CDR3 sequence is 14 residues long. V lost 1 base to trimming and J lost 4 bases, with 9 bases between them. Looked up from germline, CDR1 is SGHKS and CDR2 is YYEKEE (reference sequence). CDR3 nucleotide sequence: TGTGCCAGCAGCTTGAGATCAGGGAATCAGCCCCAGCATTTT. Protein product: CASSLRSGNQPQHF.

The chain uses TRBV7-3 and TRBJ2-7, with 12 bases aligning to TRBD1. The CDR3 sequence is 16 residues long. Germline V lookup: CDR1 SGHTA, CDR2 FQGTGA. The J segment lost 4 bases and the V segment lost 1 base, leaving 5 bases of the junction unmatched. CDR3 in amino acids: CASSLMGQGARYEQYF. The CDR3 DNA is TGTGCCAGCAGCTTAATGGGACAGGGGGCGCGGTACGAGCAGTACTTC.

CDR3 in amino acids: CASSPGQGARGNTIYF. The CDR3 nucleotides read TGTGCCAGCAGCCCGGGACAGGGGGCGCGGGGAAACACCATATATTTT. V and J are TRBV9 and TRBJ1-3; 12 positions match TRBD1. The CDR3 runs 16 residues. Germline V lookup: CDR1 SGDLS, CDR2 YYNGEE. J gave up 4 bases and V 4 bases, and 6 bases lay outside the gene matches.

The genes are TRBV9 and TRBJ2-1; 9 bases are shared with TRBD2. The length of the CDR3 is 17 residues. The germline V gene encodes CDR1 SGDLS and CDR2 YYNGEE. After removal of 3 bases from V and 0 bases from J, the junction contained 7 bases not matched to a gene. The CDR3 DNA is TGTGCCAGCAGCGCCTTTCTAGCGGGGAGCTCCTACAATGAGCAGTTCTTC. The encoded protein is CASSAFLAGSSYNEQFF.

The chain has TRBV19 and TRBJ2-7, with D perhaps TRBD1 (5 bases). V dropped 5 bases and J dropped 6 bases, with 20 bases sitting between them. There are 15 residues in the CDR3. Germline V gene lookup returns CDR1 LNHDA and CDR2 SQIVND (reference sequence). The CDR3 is CASSLTQGIVVEQYF. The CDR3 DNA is TGTGCCAGTAGTTTAACCCAGGGTATCGTGGTCGAGCAGTACTTC. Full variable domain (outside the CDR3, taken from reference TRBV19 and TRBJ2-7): DGGITQSPKYLFRKEGQNVTLSCEQNLNHDAMYWYRQDPGQGLRLIYYSQIVNDFQKGDIAEGYSVSREKKESFPLTVTSAQKNPTAFYLCASSLTQGIVVEQYFGPGTRLTVT.

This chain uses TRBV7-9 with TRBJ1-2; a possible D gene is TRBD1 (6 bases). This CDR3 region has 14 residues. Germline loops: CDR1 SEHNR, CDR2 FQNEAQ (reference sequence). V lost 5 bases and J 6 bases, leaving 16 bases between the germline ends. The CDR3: CASSDERGWNGYTF. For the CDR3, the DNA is TGTGCCAGCAGCGATGAGAGGGGGTGGAATGGCTACACCTTC.

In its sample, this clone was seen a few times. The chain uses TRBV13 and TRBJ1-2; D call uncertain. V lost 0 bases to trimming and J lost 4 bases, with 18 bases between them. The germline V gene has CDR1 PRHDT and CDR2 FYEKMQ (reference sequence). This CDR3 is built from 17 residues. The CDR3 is CASSLGGRGRLPYGYTF. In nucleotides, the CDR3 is TGTGCCAGCAGCTTAGGCGGGCGGGGTCGTCTACCCTATGGCTACACCTTC.

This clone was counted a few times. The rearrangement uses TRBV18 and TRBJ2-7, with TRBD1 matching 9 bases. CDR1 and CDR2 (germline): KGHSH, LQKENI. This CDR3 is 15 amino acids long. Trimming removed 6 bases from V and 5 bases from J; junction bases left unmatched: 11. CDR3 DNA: TGTGCCAGCTCCTCCGCCGGGACAGGGTTGCACGAGCAGTACTTC. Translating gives CASSSAGTGLHEQYF.

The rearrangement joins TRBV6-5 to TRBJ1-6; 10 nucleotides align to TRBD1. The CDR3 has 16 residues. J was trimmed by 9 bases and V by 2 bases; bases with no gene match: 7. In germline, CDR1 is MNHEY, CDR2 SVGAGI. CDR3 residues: CASSYDVRDRGSPLHF. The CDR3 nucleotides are TGTGCCAGCAGTTACGACGTCCGGGACAGGGGTTCACCCCTCCACTTT.

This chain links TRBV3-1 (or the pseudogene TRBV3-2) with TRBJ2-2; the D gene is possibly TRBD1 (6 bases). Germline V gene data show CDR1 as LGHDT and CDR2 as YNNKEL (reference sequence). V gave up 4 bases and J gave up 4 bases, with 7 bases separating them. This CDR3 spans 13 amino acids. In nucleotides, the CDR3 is TGTGCCAGCAGCCGAGGGGGCACCGGGGAGCTGTTTTTT. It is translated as CASSRGGTGELFF.

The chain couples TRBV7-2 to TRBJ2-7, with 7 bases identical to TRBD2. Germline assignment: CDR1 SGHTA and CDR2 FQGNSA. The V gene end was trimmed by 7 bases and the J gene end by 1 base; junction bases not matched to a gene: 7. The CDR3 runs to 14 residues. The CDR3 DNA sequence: TGTGCCAGCACCCAATCGGGGGGTTCCTACGAGCAGTACTTC. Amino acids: CASTQSGGSYEQYF.

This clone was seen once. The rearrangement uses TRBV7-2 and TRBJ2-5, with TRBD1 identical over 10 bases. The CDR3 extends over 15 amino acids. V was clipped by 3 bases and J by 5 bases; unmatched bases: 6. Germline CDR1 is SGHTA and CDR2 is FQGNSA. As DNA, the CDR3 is TGTGCCAGCAGCTTCGGACAGGGGGGGGCGGAGACCCAGTACTTC. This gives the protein CASSFGQGGAETQYF.